Sequencing of this T cell receptor (beta chain) was carried out in a study of prognosis after radiotherapy for stage I lung cancer. The overall study: Radiotherapy was followed by distant metastases in four patients, which appeared at a median of around seven months; roughly 16 patients showed no significant progression. General study findings and limits: Usage of TRBV and TRBJ genes reportedly differed between metastatic and non-metastatic patients. A fall in unique TCR clone counts followed stereotactic body radiation therapy, with medians of approximately 9,100 versus 7,200.

CDR3 of TCR beta was amplified from genomic DNA via a two-round multiplex PCR. Primers were specific to each TRBV and TRBJ gene in first-round PCR. In TCRdb, the multiplex PCR reads were re-called with MiXCR into one record per CDR3 protein. The sample carries about 59,000 distinct CDR3 sequences, about 26% recorded once. In its sample, this clonotype was seen many times. The antigen remains unidentified. The CDR3 spans 13 residues. CDR1 LGHDT and CDR2 YNNKEL come from the germline V gene (reference sequence). The germline V and J ends were trimmed by 4 bases and 5 bases, with 11 bases remaining between them.

The chain recombines TRBV3-1 with TRBJ1-1; D unclear. The TCR comes from a donor of 50 years or more with non-small cell lung cancer. The sequences come from PBMCs, collected before or after stereotactic body radiation therapy (not recorded which). The DNA of the CDR3 is TGTGCCAGCAGCCCGGGCAGGTGGACTGAAGCTTTCTTT. Its protein product is CASSPGRWTEAFF.